The clone carrying this TCR beta chain was seen a few times. What it binds is unknown. A read error may produce the germline difference seen at one junction end. This sample was included in a study of beta chain features in type 1 diabetes. General study results and limits: Equally in patients and controls, PCR might preferentially amplify shorter templates. All four CD4+ subsets of Type 1 diabetes patients contained TCRB CDR3s that were moderately but significantly shorter. Insertions at VDJ junctions were less frequent in type 1 diabetes patients. These patients also deleted more nucleotides at the same junctions.

Sequencing targeted expressed TCRB transcripts, as all isolated RNA had been reverse transcribed. Sequenced by immunoSEQ multiplex PCR; TCRdb stores in-frame clones only, minus some. The sample records fewer than 650,000 clones, 15% to 19% being singletons. Germline V gives CDR1 MDHEN, CDR2 SYDVKM. The length of the CDR3 is 12 residues. The sequencing sample was made of naive CD4+ T cells from blood. The rearrangement links TRBV28 to TRBJ2-3; D ambiguous. The TCR originated in a man aged 18 to 29 in good health. CDR3 sequence (DNA): TGTGCCAGCAGTCGGACCACAAATACGCAGTATTTT. It is translated as CASSRTTNTQYF.